This TCR beta chain was obtained from a study of T cell responses to AZD1222 COVID-19 vaccine. Study results and limitations: Donors, mostly white British, included more females; clonal diversity was possibly underestimated.

Second doses that came at about 4 or about 12 weeks were put together. The data were produced by immunoSEQ multiplex PCR, yet TCRdb's version contains in-frame clones alone and is incomplete. Here the sample spans 120,000 to 150,000 clones, roughly 90% being singletons. The V gene end was trimmed by 4 bases and the J gene end by 9 bases; junction bases not matched to a gene: 10. In germline, CDR1 is SGHDT, CDR2 YYEEEE. This CDR3 has 14 residues. This clone has only a few counts. Its target is not known. This sequence originates from an adult who received the AZD1222 COVID-19 vaccine. The input for sequencing was peripheral blood, taken 28 days after the second AZD1222 dose. This chain links TRBV5-6 with TRBJ1-2; TRBD1 aligns across 9 bases. The CDR3 is CASSRNTGTGSYTF. CDR3 nucleotide sequence: TGTGCCAGCAGCCGGAACACAGGGACAGGGAGCTACACCTTC.